These T cell receptor beta chains were read from a single sample in a study of blood T cell repertoires in COVID-19. Assay: immunoSEQ multiplex PCR; the TCRdb copy retains only in-frame clones and omits some. Among hundreds of thousands of clones, roughly 90% were seen once, and the ten largest hold approximately 3%. The source material was peripheral blood. These TCRs come from a woman in her 30s with COVID-19, enrolled during active disease. Both conserved end residues are trimmed from each CDR3.

v_gene: TRBV5-5; j_gene: TRBJ2-5; CDR3aa: ASSLGPPTSGQETQY
v_gene: TRBV6-6; j_gene: TRBJ2-1; CDR3aa: ASSYSGRKYNEQF
v_gene: TRBV3-1/TRBV3-2; j_gene: TRBJ1-6; CDR3aa: ASSRRDSANSPLH
v_gene: TRBV6-1; j_gene: TRBJ2-5; CDR3aa: ASSERLRVGGAPETQY
v_gene: TRBV29-1; j_gene: TRBJ2-3; CDR3aa: SVVFGLAGGADTQY
v_gene: TRBV21-1; j_gene: TRBJ1-6; CDR3aa: ASSGTQGARNSPLH
v_gene: TRBV5-4; j_gene: TRBJ2-5; CDR3aa: ASSLGTRDIETQY
v_gene: TRBV11-3; j_gene: TRBJ1-5; CDR3aa: ASSSGQFYSNQPQH
v_gene: TRBV5-4; j_gene: TRBJ2-3; CDR3aa: ASSLVGAHTDTQY
v_gene: TRBV10-3; j_gene: TRBJ1-1; CDR3aa: AIKAGTGLLMNTEAF
v_gene: TRBV7-7; j_gene: TRBJ2-2; CDR3aa: ASSKAGGSNTGELF
v_gene: TRBV2; j_gene: TRBJ2-1; CDR3aa: ASSVGTSSYNEQF
v_gene: TRBV12-3/TRBV12-4; j_gene: TRBJ2-5; CDR3aa: ASSPRARGTQY
v_gene: TRBV5-1; j_gene: TRBJ2-1; CDR3aa: ASSLESGIQGGKF
v_gene: TRBV5-1; j_gene: TRBJ2-1; CDR3aa: ASRNLAGGMSSYNEQF
v_gene: TRBV6-1; j_gene: TRBJ2-7; CDR3aa: ASSEYRVQPYEQY
v_gene: TRBV5-1; j_gene: TRBJ2-1; CDR3aa: ASSLVGQGYNEQF
v_gene: TRBV7-8; j_gene: TRBJ2-1; CDR3aa: ASSRTGEYYNEQF
v_gene: TRBV2; j_gene: TRBJ2-2; CDR3aa: ASRRLAERRRNTGELF
v_gene: TRBV24-1; j_gene: TRBJ1-5; CDR3aa: ATSTGTSQPQH
v_gene: TRBV4-2; j_gene: TRBJ2-2; CDR3aa: ASRLAGGGTGELF
v_gene: TRBV9; j_gene: TRBJ2-3; CDR3aa: ASSPGTSGGDTQY
v_gene: TRBV11-2; j_gene: TRBJ2-3; CDR3aa: ASSLDRQASWRTDTQY
v_gene: TRBV12-3/TRBV12-4; j_gene: TRBJ2-5; CDR3aa: ASSSGETQY
v_gene: TRBV30; j_gene: TRBJ1-5; CDR3aa: AWARGGVSNQPQH
v_gene: TRBV6-2/TRBV6-3; j_gene: TRBJ2-2; CDR3aa: ASSYSGRVARELF
v_gene: TRBV7-2; j_gene: TRBJ1-2; CDR3aa: ASSPESQGPYGYT
v_gene: TRBV4-1; j_gene: TRBJ2-7; CDR3aa: ASSQDSTNLYEQY
v_gene: TRBV5-4; j_gene: TRBJ2-5; CDR3aa: ASSLAGPAETQY
v_gene: TRBV5-1; j_gene: TRBJ2-3; CDR3aa: ASRVGLGTDTQY
v_gene: TRBV25-1; j_gene: TRBJ1-5; CDR3aa: ASSEDRGSNQPQH
v_gene: TRBV5-1; j_gene: TRBJ1-4; CDR3aa: ASAGGTGTNEKLF
v_gene: TRBV9; j_gene: TRBJ2-7; CDR3aa: ASSPGTGDYEQY
v_gene: TRBV24-1; j_gene: TRBJ1-1; CDR3aa: ATSDGAGPTEAF
v_gene: TRBV19; j_gene: TRBJ1-5; CDR3aa: ASSPGTGTGPQH
v_gene: TRBV5-6; j_gene: TRBJ2-1; CDR3aa: ASSPMTSGSSFYYNEQF
v_gene: TRBV9; j_gene: TRBJ2-3; CDR3aa: ASSGSSGRADTQY
v_gene: TRBV29-1; j_gene: TRBJ2-1; CDR3aa: SVEPGGSLRNYNEQF
v_gene: TRBV5-1; j_gene: TRBJ2-5; CDR3aa: ASSLGRGETQY
v_gene: TRBV5-4; j_gene: TRBJ2-3; CDR3aa: ASSLKPSGADTQY
v_gene: TRBV6-5; j_gene: TRBJ2-7; CDR3aa: ASSMTGSGTYEQY
v_gene: TRBV19; j_gene: TRBJ1-5; CDR3aa: ASSFAGNQPQH
v_gene: TRBV9; j_gene: TRBJ2-5; CDR3aa: ASSVVGGAEETQY
v_gene: TRBV4-1; j_gene: TRBJ1-1; CDR3aa: ASSQASLYTEAF
v_gene: TRBV18; j_gene: TRBJ1-2; CDR3aa: ASSPAGQGPYGYT
v_gene: TRBV3-1/TRBV3-2; j_gene: TRBJ2-4; CDR3aa: ASSQAYRASGRADIQY